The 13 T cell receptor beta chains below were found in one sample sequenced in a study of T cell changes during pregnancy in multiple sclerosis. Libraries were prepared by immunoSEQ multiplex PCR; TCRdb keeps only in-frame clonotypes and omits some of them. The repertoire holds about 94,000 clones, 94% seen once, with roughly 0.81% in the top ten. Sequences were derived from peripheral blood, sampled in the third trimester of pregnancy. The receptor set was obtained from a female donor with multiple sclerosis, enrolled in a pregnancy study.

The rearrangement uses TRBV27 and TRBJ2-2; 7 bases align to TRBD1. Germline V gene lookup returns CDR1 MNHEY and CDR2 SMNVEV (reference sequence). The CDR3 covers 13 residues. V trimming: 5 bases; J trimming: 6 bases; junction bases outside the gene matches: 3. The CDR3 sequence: CASSLQGAGELFF. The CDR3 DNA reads TGTGCCAGCAGTCTTCAGGGGGCCGGGGAGCTGTTTTTT.

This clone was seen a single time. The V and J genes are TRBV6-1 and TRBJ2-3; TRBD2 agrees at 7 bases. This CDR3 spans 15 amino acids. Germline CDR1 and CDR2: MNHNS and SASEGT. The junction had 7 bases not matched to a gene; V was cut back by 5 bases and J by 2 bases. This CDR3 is CASSPAGILTDTQYF. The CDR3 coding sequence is TGTGCCAGCAGTCCAGCGGGAATCCTCACAGATACGCAGTATTTT.

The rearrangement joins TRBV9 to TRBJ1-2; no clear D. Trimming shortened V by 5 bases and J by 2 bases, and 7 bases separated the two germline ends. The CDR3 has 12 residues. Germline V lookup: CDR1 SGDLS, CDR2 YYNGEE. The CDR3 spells CASSSLNYGYTF. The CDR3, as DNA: TGTGCCAGCAGTTCCTTAAACTATGGCTACACCTTC.

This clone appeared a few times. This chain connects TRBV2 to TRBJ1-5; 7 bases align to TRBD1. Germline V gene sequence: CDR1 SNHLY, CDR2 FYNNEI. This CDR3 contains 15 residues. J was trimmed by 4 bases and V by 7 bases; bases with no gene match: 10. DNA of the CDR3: TGTGCCAGCACCAAAGAGTCGGGACAGAATCAGCCCCAGCATTTT. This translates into CASTKESGQNQPQHF.

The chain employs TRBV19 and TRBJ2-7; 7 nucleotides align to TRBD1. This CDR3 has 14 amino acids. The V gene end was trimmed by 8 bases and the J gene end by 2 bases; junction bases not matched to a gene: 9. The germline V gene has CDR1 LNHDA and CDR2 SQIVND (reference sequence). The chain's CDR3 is CASQNTGVPYEQYF. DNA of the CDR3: TGTGCCAGTCAAAATACAGGGGTCCCCTACGAGCAGTACTTC. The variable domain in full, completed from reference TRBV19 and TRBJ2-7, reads DGGITQSPKYLFRKEGQNVTLSCEQNLNHDAMYWYRQDPGQGLRLIYYSQIVNDFQKGDIAEGYSVSREKKESFPLTVTSAQKNPTAFYLCASQNTGVPYEQYFGPGTRLTVT.

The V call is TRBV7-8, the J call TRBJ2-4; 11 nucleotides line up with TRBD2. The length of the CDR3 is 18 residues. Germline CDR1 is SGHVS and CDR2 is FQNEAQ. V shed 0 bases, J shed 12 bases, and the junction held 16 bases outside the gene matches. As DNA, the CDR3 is TGTGCCAGCAGCTTAGCGGGTTTGTTGACTAGCGGGGACTTTAATCAGTACTTC. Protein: CASSLAGLLTSGDFNQYF.

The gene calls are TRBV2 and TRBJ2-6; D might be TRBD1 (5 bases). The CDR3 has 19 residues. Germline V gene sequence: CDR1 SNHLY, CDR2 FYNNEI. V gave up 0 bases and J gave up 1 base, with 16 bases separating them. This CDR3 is CASSEAFGAGASGANVLTF. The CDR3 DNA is TGTGCCAGCAGTGAAGCTTTTGGGGCAGGCGCTTCTGGGGCCAACGTCCTGACTTTC.

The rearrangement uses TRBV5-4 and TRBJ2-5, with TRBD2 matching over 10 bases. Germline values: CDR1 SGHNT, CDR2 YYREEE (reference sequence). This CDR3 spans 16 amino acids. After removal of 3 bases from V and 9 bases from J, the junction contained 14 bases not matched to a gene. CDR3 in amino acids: CASSSGGTSVFLPQYF. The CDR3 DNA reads TGTGCCAGCAGCTCTGGTGGGACTAGCGTCTTCTTGCCCCAGTACTTC. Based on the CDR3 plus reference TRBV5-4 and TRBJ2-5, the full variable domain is ETGVTQSPTHLIKTRGQQVTLRCSSQSGHNTVSWYQQALGQGPQFIFQYYREEENGRGNFPPRFSGLQFPNYSSELNVNALELDDSALYLCASSSGGTSVFLPQYFGPGTRLLVL.

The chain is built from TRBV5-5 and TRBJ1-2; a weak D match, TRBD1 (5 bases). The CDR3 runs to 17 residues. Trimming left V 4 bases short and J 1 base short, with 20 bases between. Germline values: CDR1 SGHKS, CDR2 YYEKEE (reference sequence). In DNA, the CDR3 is TGTGCCAGCAGCCCGATTCAAGGGGCTGCTTTTAACTATGGCTACACCTTC. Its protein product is CASSPIQGAAFNYGYTF. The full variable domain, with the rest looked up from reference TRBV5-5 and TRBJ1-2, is DAGVTQSPTHLIKTRGQQVTLRCSPISGHKSVSWYQQVLGQGPQFIFQYYEKEERGRGNFPDRFSARQFPNYSSELNVNALLLGDSALYLCASSPIQGAAFNYGYTFGSGTRLTVV.

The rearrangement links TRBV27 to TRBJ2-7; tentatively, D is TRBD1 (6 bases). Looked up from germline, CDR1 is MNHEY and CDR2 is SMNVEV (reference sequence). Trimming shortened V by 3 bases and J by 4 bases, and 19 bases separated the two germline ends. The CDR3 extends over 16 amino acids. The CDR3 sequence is CASSFWTEPLLYEQYF. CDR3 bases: TGTGCCAGCAGTTTCTGGACAGAGCCACTCCTTTACGAGCAGTACTTC.

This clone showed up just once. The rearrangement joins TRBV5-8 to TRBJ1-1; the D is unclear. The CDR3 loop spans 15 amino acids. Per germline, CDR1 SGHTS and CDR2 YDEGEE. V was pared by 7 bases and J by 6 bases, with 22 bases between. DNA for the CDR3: TGTGCCAGCGAGAACCTAAGAAGCCTTTCCTCTGAAGCTTTCTTT. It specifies CASENLRSLSSEAFF.

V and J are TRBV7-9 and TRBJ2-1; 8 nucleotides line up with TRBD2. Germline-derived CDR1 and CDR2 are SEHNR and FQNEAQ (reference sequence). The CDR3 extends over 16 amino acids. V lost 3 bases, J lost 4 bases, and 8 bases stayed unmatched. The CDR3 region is CASSFPTSGFYNEQFF. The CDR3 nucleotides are TGTGCCAGCAGCTTCCCTACTAGCGGATTTTACAATGAGCAGTTCTTC.

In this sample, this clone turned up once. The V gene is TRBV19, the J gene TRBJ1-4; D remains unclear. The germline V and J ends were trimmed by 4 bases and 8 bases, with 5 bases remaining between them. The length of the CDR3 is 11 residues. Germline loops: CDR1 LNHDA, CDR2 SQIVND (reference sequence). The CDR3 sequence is CASSRSEKLFF. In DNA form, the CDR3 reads TGTGCCAGTAGTAGGAGCGAAAAACTGTTTTTT.